Below, 30 T cell receptor beta chains from the same sample are listed, as sequenced in a study of T cells in narcolepsy. Repertoires were generated with immunoSEQ multiplex PCR, while TCRdb's copy carries only in-frame clones and drops some. The table shows under 35,000 clones, with around 79% occurring only once. The material sequenced was CD45RA- memory CD4+ T cells from PBMCs. The source is a human donor with narcolepsy.

This chain joins TRBV27 and TRBJ2-5, with 14 bases lining up with TRBD2. The length of the CDR3 is 16 residues. Trimming cost V 7 bases and J 3 bases; bases outside gene matches: 7. CDR1 MNHEY and CDR2 SMNVEV come from the germline V gene (reference sequence). CDR3 loop: CASNIPGLAGEETQYF. As DNA, the CDR3 is TGTGCCAGCAACATTCCGGGACTAGCGGGAGAAGAGACCCAGTACTTC.

CDR3 nucleotide sequence: TGTGCCAGCTCACCGGGACTAGAAGAGACCCAGTACTTC. It is translated as CASSPGLEETQYF. The rearrangement joins TRBV18 to TRBJ2-5; 8 bases line up with TRBD2. Trimming removed 3 bases from V and 3 bases from J; junction bases left unmatched: 0. CDR3 length: 13 amino acids. Germline V gene data show CDR1 as KGHSH and CDR2 as LQKENI.

The chain employs TRBV28 and TRBJ1-5; tentative D call: TRBD1 (5 bases). V was cut by 2 bases and J by 7 bases, with 12 bases left in between. Looked up from germline, CDR1 is MDHEN and CDR2 is SYDVKM. The CDR3 totals 14 residues. This CDR3 is CASSLEGRGQPQHF. CDR3 coding DNA: TGTGCCAGCAGTTTAGAGGGGAGAGGACAGCCCCAGCATTTT.

This rearrangement joins TRBV11-3 to TRBJ1-2, with a weak D call TRBD1 (5 bases). V was cut by 5 bases and J by 2 bases, with 15 bases left in between. This CDR3 has 15 amino acids. Germline CDR1 and CDR2: SGHNT and YENEEA. CDR3 protein: CASSPIRTPNYGYTF. Here the CDR3 DNA reads TGTGCCAGCAGCCCCATTCGGACACCAAACTATGGCTACACCTTC.

The chain combines TRBV28 with TRBJ1-5; D may be TRBD1 (6 bases). Germline assignment: CDR1 MDHEN and CDR2 SYDVKM. This CDR3 region has 16 residues. V was pared by 6 bases and J by 5 bases, with 20 bases between. In nucleotides, the CDR3 is TGTGCCAGCAGCCCACAGGGTAAAGGTACCTATCAGCCCCAGCATTTT. Translating gives CASSPQGKGTYQPQHF.

This clone was counted a single time. The chain couples TRBV7-3 to TRBJ2-5, with 8 bases fitting TRBD2. This CDR3 region has 13 residues. Germline lookup yields CDR1 SGHTA and CDR2 FQGTGA. The V and J ends lost 2 bases and 4 bases, in that order; junction bases with no gene match: 0. The DNA of the CDR3 is TGTGCCAGCAGCTTACGGGAGGGAGAGACCCAGTACTTC. Translated, it gives CASSLREGETQYF. Combining the CDR3 with reference TRBV7-3 and TRBJ2-5 gives the whole variable domain GAGVSQTPSNKVTEKGKYVELRCDPISGHTALYWYRQSLGQGPEFLIYFQGTGAADDSGLPNDRFFAVRPEGSVSTLKIQRTERGDSAVYLCASSLREGETQYFGPGTRLLVL.

CDR3 residues: CASSLYSGTGFNQPQHF. CDR3 nucleotides: TGTGCCAGCAGCTTATACTCCGGGACAGGGTTCAATCAGCCCCAGCATTTT. The chain employs TRBV7-9 and TRBJ1-5; 9 positions agree with TRBD1. Losses at the gene ends were 2 bases for V and 3 bases for J; bases not matched to a gene: 8. The CDR3 is 17 amino acids. CDR1 and CDR2 from the germline V gene are SEHNR and FQNEAQ (reference sequence).

The V call is TRBV10-3, the J call TRBJ1-2; 7 positions match TRBD1. J lost 2 bases, V lost 4 bases, and 10 bases had no gene match. CDR1 and CDR2 from the germline V gene are ENHRY and SYGVKD. The CDR3 loop spans 16 amino acids. CDR3 coding DNA: TGTGCCATCAGTGGACCCCGACAGGGCCTCAACTATGGCTACACCTTC. Residues: CAISGPRQGLNYGYTF.

The V gene is TRBV7-9, the J gene TRBJ1-3; D call uncertain. This CDR3 contains 13 residues. Trimming removed 3 bases at V and 4 bases at J, with 7 bases between. CDR1 SEHNR and CDR2 FQNEAQ come from the germline V gene (reference sequence). CDR3 sequence reads: CASSFLEGNTIYF. In DNA form, the CDR3 reads TGTGCCAGCAGCTTTTTGGAAGGAAACACCATATATTTT.

This clone came up once. The chain combines TRBV30 with TRBJ2-3; 7 bases map to TRBD1. Germline V gives CDR1 GTSNPN, CDR2 SVGIG (reference sequence). The CDR3 is 17 amino acids. V lost 2 bases and J lost 3; bases outside the gene matches: 14. The CDR3 DNA reads TGTGCCTGGAGTAAAGGTTTACAGGGGTATGGGACAGATACGCAGTATTTT. Amino acid sequence: CAWSKGLQGYGTDTQYF.

The chain has TRBV6-1 and TRBJ1-4, with D perhaps TRBD1 (6 bases). Germline CDR1 reads MNHNS; CDR2 reads SASEGT. This CDR3 has 15 residues. V was cut by 1 base and J by 7 bases, with 13 bases left in between. The CDR3 is CASSEGGTTGEKLFF. DNA for the CDR3: TGTGCCAGCAGTGAAGGGGGGACAACAGGTGAAAAACTGTTTTTT.

On this clone: The same CDR3 arises from other DNA sequences in this sample as well. This chain connects TRBV4-3 to TRBJ2-3, with D maybe TRBD2 (6 bases). The V gene lost 1 base and the J gene lost 2 bases, with 13 bases spanning the gap. There are 16 residues in the CDR3. The germline V gene encodes CDR1 LGHNA and CDR2 YSLEER. The CDR3, as DNA: TGCGCCAGCAGCCAAGGGAATGCGGGATCCACAGATACGCAGTATTTT. Amino acid sequence: CASSQGNAGSTDTQYF.

The chain joins TRBV7-9 to TRBJ2-3; no definite D call. Trimming took off 7 bases at V and 3 bases at J, with 5 bases between the two ends. The CDR3 loop spans 11 amino acids. Germline loops: CDR1 SEHNR, CDR2 FQNEAQ (reference sequence). This chain's CDR3 is CASTVTDTQYF. The CDR3 DNA reads as TGTGCCAGCACCGTAACAGATACGCAGTATTTT.

This sequence joins TRBV2 and TRBJ2-3, with 9 nucleotides matching TRBD2. This CDR3 region has 15 residues. Germline V gives CDR1 SNHLY, CDR2 FYNNEI. V shed 6 bases, J shed 2 bases, and the junction held 6 bases outside the gene matches. CDR3 protein: CASSPLAGNTDTQYF. The CDR3 DNA is TGTGCCAGCAGCCCCCTAGCGGGAAACACAGATACGCAGTATTTT. Full variable domain (remainder filled in from reference TRBV2 and TRBJ2-3): EPEVTQTPSHQVTQMGQEVILRCVPISNHLYFYWYRQILGQKVEFLVSFYNNEISEKSEIFDDQFSVERPDGSNFTLKIRSTKLEDSAMYFCASSPLAGNTDTQYFGPGTRLTVL.

The genes are TRBV29-1 and TRBJ2-7; 7 bases agree with TRBD2. Germline V CDR1 and CDR2: SQVTM, ANQGSEA. The CDR3 is made up of 14 amino acids. V was clipped by 4 bases and J by 1 base; unmatched bases: 7. The CDR3 region is CSVGGLTVSYEQYF. The CDR3 DNA reads as TGCAGCGTTGGGGGACTAACCGTTTCCTACGAGCAGTACTTC.

The gene calls are TRBV19 and TRBJ2-3; the match to TRBD1 covers 12 bases. Trimming cost V 5 bases and J 4 bases; bases outside gene matches: 16. Germline V CDR1 and CDR2: LNHDA, SQIVND (reference sequence). This CDR3 contains 19 residues. The CDR3 protein is CASSSSIPGTGGESDTQYF. DNA of the CDR3: TGTGCCAGTAGTTCATCAATACCCGGGACAGGGGGCGAGTCAGATACGCAGTATTTT.

The V and J genes are TRBV11-2 and TRBJ2-5; 11 bases match TRBD1. The DNA end lines up better with TRBJ2-7; the J call may be wrong. The CDR3 contains 18 residues. Per the germline V gene, CDR1 is SGHAT and CDR2 is FQNNGV. The CDR3 nucleotides are TGTGCCAGCAGCCCCGGGACAGGGGGAAAAGCTACTCACTACGAGCAGTACTTC. It is translated as CASSPGTGGKATHYEQYF.

This rearrangement joins TRBV18 to TRBJ2-7, with TRBD1 matching 8 bases. CDR1 and CDR2 (germline): KGHSH, LQKENI. The CDR3 extends over 15 amino acids. The V gene end was trimmed by 4 bases and the J gene end by 5 bases; junction bases not matched to a gene: 10. The CDR3 DNA reads as TGTGCCAGCTCACTCGGACAGGGTGGTATTAACGAGCAGTACTTC. It specifies CASSLGQGGINEQYF.

This clone appeared a few times. The CDR3 sequence: CASSLGGLKSGNTIYF. In DNA, the CDR3 is TGTGCCAGCAGTTTGGGGGGGCTAAAAAGTGGAAACACCATATATTTT. The chain is built from TRBV28 and TRBJ1-3; D is perhaps TRBD1 (6 bases). Per the germline V gene, CDR1 is MDHEN and CDR2 is SYDVKM. V was pared by 3 bases and J by 3 bases, with 15 bases between. This CDR3 spans 16 amino acids.

The V and J genes are TRBV28 and TRBJ2-7; 11 bases fit TRBD2. Trimming removed 6 bases from V and 0 bases from J; junction bases left unmatched: 7. CDR1 is MDHEN and CDR2 is SYDVKM in the germline V gene. The CDR3 covers 16 residues. The CDR3 reads CASSSLAGGSSYEQYF. The CDR3 DNA is TGTGCCAGCAGCTCCTTAGCGGGAGGGAGCTCCTACGAGCAGTACTTC.

The table lists this clone with a count of one. CDR3 sequence reads: CASAGGQGDEQFF. In DNA form, the CDR3 reads TGTGCCAGTGCGGGAGGGCAGGGCGATGAGCAGTTCTTC. The chain is built from TRBV19 and TRBJ2-1; 9 nucleotides match TRBD2. Trimming took 8 bases from V and 8 from J; bases not matched to a gene: 7. The CDR3 has 13 residues. Germline lookup yields CDR1 LNHDA and CDR2 SQIVND (reference sequence).

CDR3 amino acids: CASSLRQKETQYF. The DNA of the CDR3 is TGTGCCAGCAGTTTAAGACAGAAAGAGACCCAGTACTTC. This chain links TRBV27 with TRBJ2-5; possible D gene TRBD1, 5 bases. The CDR3 length is 13 residues. Germline CDR1 reads MNHEY; CDR2 reads SMNVEV (reference sequence). The V end was cut by 2 bases, the J end by 3 bases, with 7 bases between.

V is TRBV27 and J is TRBJ2-1; D may be TRBD2 (6 bases). This CDR3 is 12 amino acids long. Germline CDR1 MNHEY, CDR2 SMNVEV (reference sequence). V was trimmed by 2 bases and J by 9 bases, leaving 8 bases between them. The CDR3, as DNA: TGTGCCAGCAGTTTAGGGGGAGGTGAGCAGTTCTTC. This gives the protein CASSLGGGEQFF.

With respect to this clone: The junction and the germline gene differ at one end; a read error may be behind it. The J gene is TRBJ2-3, the V gene TRBV27; tentatively, D is TRBD2 (6 bases). Germline V gene data show CDR1 as MNHEY and CDR2 as SMNVEV (reference sequence). The CDR3 runs to 13 residues. CDR3 in amino acids: CAPEEGSTDTQCF. The CDR3, as DNA: TGTGCCCCCGAGGAGGGGTCCACAGATACGCAGTGTTTT.

As regards this clone: A read error may produce the germline difference seen at one junction end. The chain is built from TRBV7-3 and TRBJ1-3; D unclear. CDR3 length: 14 amino acids. Germline CDR1 and CDR2: SGHTA and FQGTGA. This chain's CDR3 is CASSVTAAGNTIYF. CDR3 bases: TGTGCCAGCAGCGTAACAGCCGCTGGAAACACCATATATTTT.

The chain employs TRBV6-4 and TRBJ2-5; TRBD1 agrees at 10 bases. The germline CDR1 and CDR2 sequences are MRHNA and SNTAGT. Trimming took 10 bases from V and 1 from J; bases not matched to a gene: 15. The CDR3 is 17 residues long. The CDR3 sequence: CATINRDRGNSQETQYF. As DNA, the CDR3 is TGTGCCACCATAAACCGGGACAGGGGTAATAGCCAAGAGACCCAGTACTTC.

This rearrangement joins TRBV6-5 to TRBJ2-7, with D perhaps matching TRBD2 (5 bases). V was pared by 9 bases and J by 0 bases, with 12 bases between. The CDR3 loop spans 13 amino acids. Looked up from germline, CDR1 is MNHEY and CDR2 is SVGAGI. CDR3 loop: CASHEGSSYEQYF. The DNA of the CDR3 is TGTGCCAGTCACGAGGGCAGCTCCTACGAGCAGTACTTC.

The chain recombines TRBV10-2 with TRBJ2-3; D ambiguous. Per germline, CDR1 WSHSY and CDR2 SAAADI. The CDR3 totals 11 residues. V lost 2 bases, J lost 6 bases, and 3 bases lay in between. The CDR3 region is CASSERDTQYF. CDR3 sequence (DNA): TGCGCCAGCAGTGAGAGGGATACGCAGTATTTT.

V usage is TRBV5-1 and J usage is TRBJ2-7; tentative D call: TRBD2 (6 bases). In germline, CDR1 is SGHRS, CDR2 YFSETQ. V was cut by 4 bases and J by 0 bases, with 11 bases left in between. The CDR3 contains 14 residues. The CDR3 coding sequence is TGCGCCAGCAGCCCGGAGGGCCACTCCTACGAGCAGTACTTC. It is translated as CASSPEGHSYEQYF.

The chain has TRBV7-2 and TRBJ1-1; D is ambiguous. V lost 5 bases to trimming and J lost 4 bases, with 14 bases between them. In germline, CDR1 is SGHTA, CDR2 FQGNSA. The CDR3 extends over 14 amino acids. The CDR3 sequence is CASSLQAGGTEAFF. Written as DNA, the CDR3 is TGTGCCAGCAGCCTACAAGCGGGAGGCACTGAAGCTTTCTTT.